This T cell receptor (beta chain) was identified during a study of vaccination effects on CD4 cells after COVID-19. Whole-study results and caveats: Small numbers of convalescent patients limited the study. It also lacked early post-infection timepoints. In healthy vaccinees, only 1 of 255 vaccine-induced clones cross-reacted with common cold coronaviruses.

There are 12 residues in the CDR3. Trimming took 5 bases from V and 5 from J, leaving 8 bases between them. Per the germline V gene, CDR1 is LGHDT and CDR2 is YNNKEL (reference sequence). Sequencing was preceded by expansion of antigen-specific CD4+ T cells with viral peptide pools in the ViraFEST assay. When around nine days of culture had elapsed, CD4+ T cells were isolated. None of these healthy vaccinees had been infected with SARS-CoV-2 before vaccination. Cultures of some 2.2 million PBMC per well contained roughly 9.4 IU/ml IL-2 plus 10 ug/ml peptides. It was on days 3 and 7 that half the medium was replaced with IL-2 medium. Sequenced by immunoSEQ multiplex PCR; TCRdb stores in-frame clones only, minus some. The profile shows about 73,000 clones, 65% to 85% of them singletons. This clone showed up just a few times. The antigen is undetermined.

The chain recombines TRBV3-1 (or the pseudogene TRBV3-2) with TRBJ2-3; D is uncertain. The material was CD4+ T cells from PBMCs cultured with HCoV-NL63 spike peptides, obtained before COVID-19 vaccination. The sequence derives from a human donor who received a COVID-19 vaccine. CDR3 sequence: CASSKSGDTQYF. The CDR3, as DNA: TGTGCCAGCAGCAAGAGTGGAGATACGCAGTATTTT.